Sequencing of this TCR beta chain was carried out in a study of T cells in Graves' hyperthyroidism and ophthalmopathy. This clonotype was recorded many times. The patients, who ranged from 18 to 65 in age, presented with newly diagnosed hyperthyroidism lasting under 2 months. Per germline, CDR1 SGHTS and CDR2 YDEGEE. Deletions cut 0 bases from V and 4 bases from J, with 18 bases between. The CDR3 covers 17 residues. RNA transcripts were the template for amplifying TCR beta CDR3 regions. The HTBI set primed first-round TCR CDR3 RT-PCR. TCRdb re-called the multiplex PCR reads with MiXCR, one entry per CDR3 protein. The sample carries 300,000 to 450,000 distinct CDR3 sequences, around a sixth recorded once.

The receptor was isolated from a woman younger than 30 with Graves' hyperthyroidism that later progressed to Graves' ophthalmopathy. The specimen sequenced was blood. This chain links TRBV5-8 with TRBJ2-3; weak D call: TRBD1 (6 bases). The DNA for the CDR3 is TGTGCCAGCAGCTTGGCTCAGGGGCCCCGGATGCCAGATACGCAGTATTTT. Its protein is CASSLAQGPRMPDTQYF.